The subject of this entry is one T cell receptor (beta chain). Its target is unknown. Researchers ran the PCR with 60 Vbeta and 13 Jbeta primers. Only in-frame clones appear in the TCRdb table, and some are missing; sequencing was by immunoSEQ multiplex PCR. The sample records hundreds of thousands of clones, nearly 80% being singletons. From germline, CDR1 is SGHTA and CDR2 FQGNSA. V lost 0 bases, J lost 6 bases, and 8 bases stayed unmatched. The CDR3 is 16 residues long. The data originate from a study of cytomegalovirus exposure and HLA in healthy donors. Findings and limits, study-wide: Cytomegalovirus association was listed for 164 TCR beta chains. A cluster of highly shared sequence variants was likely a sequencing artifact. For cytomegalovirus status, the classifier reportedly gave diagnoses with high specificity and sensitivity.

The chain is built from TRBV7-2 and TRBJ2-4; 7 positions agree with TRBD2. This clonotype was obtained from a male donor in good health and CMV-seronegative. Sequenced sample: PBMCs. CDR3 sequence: CASSLARRGEGNIQYF. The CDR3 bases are TGTGCCAGCAGCTTAGCGCGTCGGGGGGAGGGAAACATTCAGTACTTC.